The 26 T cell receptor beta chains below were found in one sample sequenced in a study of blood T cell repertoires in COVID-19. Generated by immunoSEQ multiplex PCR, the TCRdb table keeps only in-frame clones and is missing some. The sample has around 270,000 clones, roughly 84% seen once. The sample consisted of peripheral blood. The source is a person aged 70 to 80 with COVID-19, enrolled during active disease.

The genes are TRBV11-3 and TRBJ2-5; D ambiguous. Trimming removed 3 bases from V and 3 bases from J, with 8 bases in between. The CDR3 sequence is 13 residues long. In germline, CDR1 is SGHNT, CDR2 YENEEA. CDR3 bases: TGTGCCAGCAGCTTTTATCGAGAAGAGACCCAGTACTTC. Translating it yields CASSFYREETQYF. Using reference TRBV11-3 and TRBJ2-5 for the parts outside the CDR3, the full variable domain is EAGVVQSPRYKIIEKKQPVAFWCNPISGHNTLYWYLQNLGQGPELLIRYENEEAVDDSQLPKDRFSAERLKGVDSTLKIQPAELGDSAVYLCASSFYREETQYFGPGTRLLVL.

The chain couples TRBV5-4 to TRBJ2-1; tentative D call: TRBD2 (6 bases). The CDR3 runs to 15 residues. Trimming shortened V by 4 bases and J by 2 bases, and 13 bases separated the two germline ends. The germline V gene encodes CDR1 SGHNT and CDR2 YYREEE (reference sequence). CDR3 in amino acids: CASSTPGLTYNEQFF. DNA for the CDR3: TGTGCCAGCAGCACACCGGGACTTACCTACAATGAGCAGTTCTTC.

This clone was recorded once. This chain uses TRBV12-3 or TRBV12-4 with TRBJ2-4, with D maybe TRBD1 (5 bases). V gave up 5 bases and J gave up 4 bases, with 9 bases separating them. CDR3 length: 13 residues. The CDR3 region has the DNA TGTGCCAGCAGTCACGACAGAAAAAACATTCAGTACTTC. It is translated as CASSHDRKNIQYF.

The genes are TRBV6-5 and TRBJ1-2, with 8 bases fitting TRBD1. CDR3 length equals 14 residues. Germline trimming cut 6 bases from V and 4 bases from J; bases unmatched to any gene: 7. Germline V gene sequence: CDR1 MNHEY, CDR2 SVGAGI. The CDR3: CASSTFGTGYGYTF. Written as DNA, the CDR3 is TGTGCCAGCAGCACTTTCGGGACAGGCTATGGCTACACCTTC.

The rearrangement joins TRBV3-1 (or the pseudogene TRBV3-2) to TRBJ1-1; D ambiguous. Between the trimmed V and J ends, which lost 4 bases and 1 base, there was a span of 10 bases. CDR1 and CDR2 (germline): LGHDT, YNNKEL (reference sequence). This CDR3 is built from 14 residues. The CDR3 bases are TGTGCCAGCAGCCCTCGGGTGGGGAACACTGAAGCTTTCTTT. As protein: CASSPRVGNTEAFF.

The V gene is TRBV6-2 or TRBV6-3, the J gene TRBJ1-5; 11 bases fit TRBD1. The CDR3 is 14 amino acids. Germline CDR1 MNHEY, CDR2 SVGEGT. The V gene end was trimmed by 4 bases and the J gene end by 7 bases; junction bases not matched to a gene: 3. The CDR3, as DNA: TGTGCCAGCAGTTGGACAGGGGGCGAGCAGCCCCAGCATTTT. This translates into CASSWTGGEQPQHF.

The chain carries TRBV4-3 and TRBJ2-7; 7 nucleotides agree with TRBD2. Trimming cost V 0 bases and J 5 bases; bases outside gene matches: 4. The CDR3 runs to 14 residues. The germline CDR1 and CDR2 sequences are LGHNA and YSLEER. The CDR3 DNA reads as TGCGCCAGCAGCCAAGATTGGCTAGCGGACGAGCAGTACTTC. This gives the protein CASSQDWLADEQYF.

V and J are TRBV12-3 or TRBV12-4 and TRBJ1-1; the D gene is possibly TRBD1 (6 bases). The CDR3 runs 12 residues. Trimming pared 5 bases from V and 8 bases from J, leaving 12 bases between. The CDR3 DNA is TGTGCCAGCAGTCACACTACAGGGGAAGCTTTCTTT. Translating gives CASSHTTGEAFF.

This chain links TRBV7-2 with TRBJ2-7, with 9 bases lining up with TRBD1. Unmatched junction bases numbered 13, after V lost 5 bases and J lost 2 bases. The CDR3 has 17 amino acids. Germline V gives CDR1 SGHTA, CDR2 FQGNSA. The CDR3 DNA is TGTGCCAGCAGCCTAACCGCCCCCGGGACAGGGACCTACGAGCAGTACTTC. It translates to CASSLTAPGTGTYEQYF.

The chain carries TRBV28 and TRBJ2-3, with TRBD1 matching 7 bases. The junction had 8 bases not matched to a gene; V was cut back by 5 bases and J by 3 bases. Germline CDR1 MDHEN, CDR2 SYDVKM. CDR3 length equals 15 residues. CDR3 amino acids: CASSMTGKGTDTQYF. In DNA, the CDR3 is TGTGCCAGCAGTATGACAGGGAAGGGAACAGATACGCAGTATTTT.

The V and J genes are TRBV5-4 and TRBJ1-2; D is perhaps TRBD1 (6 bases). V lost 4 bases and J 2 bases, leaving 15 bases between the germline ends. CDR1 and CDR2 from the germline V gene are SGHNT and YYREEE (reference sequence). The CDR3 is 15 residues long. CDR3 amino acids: CASSPQGKRNYGYTF. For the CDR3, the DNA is TGTGCCAGCAGCCCTCAGGGGAAGAGGAACTATGGCTACACCTTC.

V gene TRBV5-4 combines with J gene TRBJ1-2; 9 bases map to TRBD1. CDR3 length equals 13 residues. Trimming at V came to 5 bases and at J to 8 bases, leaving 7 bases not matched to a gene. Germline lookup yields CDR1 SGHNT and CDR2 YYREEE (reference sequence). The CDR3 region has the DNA TGTGCCAGCAGGCCACAGGGGGCGGCGGGCTACACCTTC. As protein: CASRPQGAAGYTF.

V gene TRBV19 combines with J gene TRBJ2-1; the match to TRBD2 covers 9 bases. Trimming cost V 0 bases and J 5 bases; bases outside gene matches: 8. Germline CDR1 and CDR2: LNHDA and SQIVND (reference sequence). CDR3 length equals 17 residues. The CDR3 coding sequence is TGTGCCAGTAGTATAGATTCTTGGCGGGGGGGGAACAATGAGCAGTTCTTC. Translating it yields CASSIDSWRGGNNEQFF.

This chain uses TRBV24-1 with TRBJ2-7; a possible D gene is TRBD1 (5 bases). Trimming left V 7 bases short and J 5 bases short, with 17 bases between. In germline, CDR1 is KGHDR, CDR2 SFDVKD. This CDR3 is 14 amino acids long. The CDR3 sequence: CATSPKTGRHEQYF. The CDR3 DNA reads TGTGCCACCAGCCCTAAAACAGGACGCCACGAGCAGTACTTC.

This CDR3 is CASSPTGVNEKLFF. The CDR3 DNA sequence: TGTGCCAGCAGCCCTACAGGGGTTAATGAAAAACTGTTTTTT. This rearrangement joins TRBV9 to TRBJ1-4; 7 bases map to TRBD1. Germline CDR1 and CDR2: SGDLS and YYNGEE. The CDR3 sequence is 14 residues long. Losses at the gene ends were 4 bases for V and 4 bases for J; bases not matched to a gene: 4.

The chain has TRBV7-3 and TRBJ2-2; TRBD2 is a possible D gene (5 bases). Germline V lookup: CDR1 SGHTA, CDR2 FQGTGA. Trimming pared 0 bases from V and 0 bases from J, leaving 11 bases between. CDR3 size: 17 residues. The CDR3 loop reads CASSLTRAGANTGELFF. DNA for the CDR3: TGTGCCAGCAGCTTAACGAGGGCAGGTGCGAACACCGGGGAGCTGTTTTTT.

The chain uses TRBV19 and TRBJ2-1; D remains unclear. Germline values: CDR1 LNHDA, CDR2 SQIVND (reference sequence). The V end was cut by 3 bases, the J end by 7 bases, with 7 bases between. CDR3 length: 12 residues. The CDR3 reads CASSILRNEQFF. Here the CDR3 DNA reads TGTGCCAGTAGTATCCTACGGAATGAGCAGTTCTTC.

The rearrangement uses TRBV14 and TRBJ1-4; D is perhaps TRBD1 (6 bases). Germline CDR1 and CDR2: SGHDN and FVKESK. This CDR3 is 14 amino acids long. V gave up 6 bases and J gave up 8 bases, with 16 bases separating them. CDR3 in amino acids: CASRRGGLDEKLFF. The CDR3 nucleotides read TGTGCCAGCAGGAGAGGGGGTTTAGACGAAAAACTGTTTTTT. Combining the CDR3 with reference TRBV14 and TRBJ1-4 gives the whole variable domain EAGVTQFPSHSVIEKGQTVTLRCDPISGHDNLYWYRRVMGKEIKFLLHFVKESKQDESGMPNNRFLAERTGGTYSTLKVQPAELEDSGVYFCASRRGGLDEKLFFGSGTQLSVL.

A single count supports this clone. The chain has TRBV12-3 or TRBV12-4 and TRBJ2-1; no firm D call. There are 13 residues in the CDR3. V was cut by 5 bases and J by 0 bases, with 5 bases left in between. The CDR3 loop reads CASSDSSYNEQFF. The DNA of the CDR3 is TGTGCCAGCAGTGATAGCTCCTACAATGAGCAGTTCTTC.

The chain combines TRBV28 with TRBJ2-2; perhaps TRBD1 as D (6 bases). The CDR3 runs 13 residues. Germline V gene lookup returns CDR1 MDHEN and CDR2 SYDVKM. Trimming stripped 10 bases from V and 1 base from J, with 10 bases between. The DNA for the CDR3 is TGTGCCATCGGACAGATGAACACCGGGGAGCTGTTTTTT. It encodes CAIGQMNTGELFF.

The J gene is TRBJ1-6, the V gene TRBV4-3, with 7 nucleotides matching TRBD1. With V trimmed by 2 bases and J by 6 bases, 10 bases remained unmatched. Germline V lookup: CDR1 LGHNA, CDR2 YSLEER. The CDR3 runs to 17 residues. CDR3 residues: CASSQSSARGTNSPLHF. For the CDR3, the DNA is TGCGCCAGCAGCCAATCTTCTGCCAGGGGGACTAATTCACCCCTCCACTTT.

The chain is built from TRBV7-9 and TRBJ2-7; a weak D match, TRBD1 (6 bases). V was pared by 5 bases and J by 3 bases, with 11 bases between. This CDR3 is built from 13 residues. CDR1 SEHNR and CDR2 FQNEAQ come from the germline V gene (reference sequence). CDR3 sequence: CASSEGQLYEQYF. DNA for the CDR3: TGTGCCAGCAGCGAAGGACAGCTCTACGAGCAGTACTTC.

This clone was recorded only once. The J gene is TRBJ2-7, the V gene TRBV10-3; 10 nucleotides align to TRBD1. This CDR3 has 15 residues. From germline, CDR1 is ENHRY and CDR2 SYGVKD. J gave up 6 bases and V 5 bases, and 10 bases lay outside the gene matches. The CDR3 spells CAISIAGQGIAEQYF. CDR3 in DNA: TGTGCCATCAGTATCGCGGGACAGGGGATCGCCGAGCAGTACTTC.

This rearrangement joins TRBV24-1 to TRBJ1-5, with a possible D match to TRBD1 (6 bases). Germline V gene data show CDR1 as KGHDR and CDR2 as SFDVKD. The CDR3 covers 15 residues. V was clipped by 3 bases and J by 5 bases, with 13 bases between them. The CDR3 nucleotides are TGTGCCACCAGTGATCCCCGGACAGTAGATCAGCCCCAGCATTTT. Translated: CATSDPRTVDQPQHF.

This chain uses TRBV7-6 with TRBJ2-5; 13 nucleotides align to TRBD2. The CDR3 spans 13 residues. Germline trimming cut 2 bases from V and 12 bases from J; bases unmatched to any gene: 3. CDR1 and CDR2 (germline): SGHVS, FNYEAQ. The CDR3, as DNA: TGTGCCAGCAGCTTACCGGGACTAGCGGGAAAGTACTTC. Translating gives CASSLPGLAGKYF.

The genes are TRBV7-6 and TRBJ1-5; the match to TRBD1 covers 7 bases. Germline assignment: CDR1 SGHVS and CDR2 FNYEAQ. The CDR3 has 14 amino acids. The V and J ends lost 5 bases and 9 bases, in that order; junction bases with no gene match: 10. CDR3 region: CASSMGQTKRPQHF. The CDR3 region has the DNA TGTGCCAGCAGCATGGGACAGACAAAGCGGCCCCAGCATTTT.